This T cell receptor (beta chain) was documented in a study of neurological immune-mediated disorders. This clonotype was detected many times. Each TCR transcript was tagged with a 10-nucleotide random UMI during 5'RACE. Every sequencing run generated over 170 million TCR-beta sequences from 15-18 subjects. TCRdb reprocessed the 5' RACE reads with MiXCR, giving one entry per CDR3 protein. Altogether about 55,000 distinct CDR3 sequences are present, approximately 3.9% being singletons, with the ten largest covering 1.6%. Germline V lookup: CDR1 DFQATT, CDR2 SNEGSKA (reference sequence). V was clipped by 2 bases and J by 0 bases, with 11 bases between them. The CDR3 is 15 residues long.

This receptor was obtained from a man aged 25 to 45 with multiple sclerosis. Sequenced: PBMCs. The chain joins TRBV20-1 to TRBJ2-4; D perhaps matches TRBD2 (6 bases). In DNA form, the CDR3 reads TGCAGTGCTAGACGCCCCGGGGGAGCCAAAAACATTCAGTACTTC. Amino acids: CSARRPGGAKNIQYF.